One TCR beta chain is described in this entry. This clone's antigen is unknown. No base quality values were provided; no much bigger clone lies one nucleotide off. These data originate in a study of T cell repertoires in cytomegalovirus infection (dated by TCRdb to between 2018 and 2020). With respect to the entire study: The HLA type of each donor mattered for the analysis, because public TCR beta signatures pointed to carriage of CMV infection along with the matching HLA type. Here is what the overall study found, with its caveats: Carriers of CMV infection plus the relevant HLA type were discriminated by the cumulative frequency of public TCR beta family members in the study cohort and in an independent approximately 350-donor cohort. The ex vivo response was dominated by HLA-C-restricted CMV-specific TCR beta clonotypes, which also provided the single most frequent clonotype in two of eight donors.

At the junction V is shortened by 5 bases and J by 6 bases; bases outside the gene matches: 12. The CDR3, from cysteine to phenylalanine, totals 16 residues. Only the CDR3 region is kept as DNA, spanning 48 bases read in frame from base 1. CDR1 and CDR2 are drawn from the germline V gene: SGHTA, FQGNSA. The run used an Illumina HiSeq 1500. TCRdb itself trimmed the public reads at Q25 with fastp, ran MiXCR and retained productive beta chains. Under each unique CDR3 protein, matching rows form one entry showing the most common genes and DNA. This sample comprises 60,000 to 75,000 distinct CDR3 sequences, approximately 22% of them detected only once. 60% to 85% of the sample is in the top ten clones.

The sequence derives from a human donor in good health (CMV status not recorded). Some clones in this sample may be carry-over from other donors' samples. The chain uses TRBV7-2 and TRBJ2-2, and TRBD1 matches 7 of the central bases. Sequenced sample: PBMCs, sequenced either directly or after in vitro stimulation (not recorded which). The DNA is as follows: TGTGCCAGCAGCCCGCCAGGGGGAAGGAGAGCCGGGGAGCTGTTTTTT. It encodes CASSPPGGRRAGELFF.